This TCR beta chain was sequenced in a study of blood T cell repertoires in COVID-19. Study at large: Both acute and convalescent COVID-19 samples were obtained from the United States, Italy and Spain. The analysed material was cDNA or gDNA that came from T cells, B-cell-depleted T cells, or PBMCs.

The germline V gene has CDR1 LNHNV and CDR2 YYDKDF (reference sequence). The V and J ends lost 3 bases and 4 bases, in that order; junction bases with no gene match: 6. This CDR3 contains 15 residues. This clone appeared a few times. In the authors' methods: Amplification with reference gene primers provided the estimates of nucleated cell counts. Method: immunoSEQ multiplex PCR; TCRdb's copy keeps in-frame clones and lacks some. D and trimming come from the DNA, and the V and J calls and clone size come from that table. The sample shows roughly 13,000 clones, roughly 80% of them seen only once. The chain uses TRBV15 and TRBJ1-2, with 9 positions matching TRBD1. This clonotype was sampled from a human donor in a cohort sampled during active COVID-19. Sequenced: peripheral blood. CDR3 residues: CATSSLQGAVYGYTF. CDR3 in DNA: TGTGCCACCAGCAGCCTACAGGGGGCCGTCTATGGCTACACCTTC. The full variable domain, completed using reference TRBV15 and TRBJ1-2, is DAMVIQNPRYQVTQFGKPVTLSCSQTLNHNVMYWYQQKSSQAPKLLFHYYDKDFNNEADTPDNFQSRRPNTSFCFLDIRSPGLGDTAMYLCATSSLQGAVYGYTFGSGTRLTVV.